This T cell receptor beta chain was retrieved from a study of blood T cell repertoires in COVID-19. Across the whole study: Samples representing acute and convalescent COVID-19 were sourced from the United States, Italy and Spain. The cDNA or gDNA used as material had been derived from T cells, B-cell-depleted T cells, or PBMCs.

The protocol was immunoSEQ multiplex PCR, while the TCRdb copy is restricted to in-frame clones and leaves out a portion. The table lists about 180,000 clones, around 80% of them singletons, with 12% in the top ten. Seattle's enrolled individuals joined amid active infection and were then monitored longitudinally. Germline CDR1 is LGHDT and CDR2 is YNNKEL (reference sequence). There are 15 residues in the CDR3. V was clipped by 0 bases and J by 1 base; unmatched bases: 2. The chain uses TRBV3-1 (or the pseudogene TRBV3-2) and TRBJ1-1; 7 bases align to TRBD1. The sequencing input was peripheral blood. The receptor's source is a woman aged 80 or over with COVID-19, enrolled during active disease. Here the CDR3 DNA reads TGTGCCAGCAGCCAAGAGGGACAGCCGAACACTGAAGCTTTCTTT. Translation gives CASSQEGQPNTEAFF.